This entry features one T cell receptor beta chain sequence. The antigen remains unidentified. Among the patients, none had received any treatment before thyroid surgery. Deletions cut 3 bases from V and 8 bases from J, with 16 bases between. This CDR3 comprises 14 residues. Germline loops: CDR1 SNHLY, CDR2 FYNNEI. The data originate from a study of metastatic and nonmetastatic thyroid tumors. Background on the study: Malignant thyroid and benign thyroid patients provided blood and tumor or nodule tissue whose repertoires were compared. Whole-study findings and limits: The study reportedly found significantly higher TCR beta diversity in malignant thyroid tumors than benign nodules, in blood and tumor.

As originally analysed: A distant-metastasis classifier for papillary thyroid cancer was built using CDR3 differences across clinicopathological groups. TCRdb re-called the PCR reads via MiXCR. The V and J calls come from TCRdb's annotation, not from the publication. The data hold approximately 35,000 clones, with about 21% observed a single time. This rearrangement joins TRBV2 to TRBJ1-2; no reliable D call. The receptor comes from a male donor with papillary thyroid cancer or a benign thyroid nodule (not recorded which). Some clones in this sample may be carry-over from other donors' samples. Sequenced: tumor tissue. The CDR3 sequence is CASSDGRIFAGYTF. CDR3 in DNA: TGTGCCAGCAGTGATGGCAGGATTTTTGCCGGCTACACCTTC.